This T cell receptor beta chain was documented in a study of Graves' ophthalmopathy and Graves' hyperthyroidism. J was trimmed by 5 bases and V by 4 bases; bases with no gene match: 6. This CDR3 comprises 15 residues. Germline CDR1 reads LNHDA; CDR2 reads SQIVND (reference sequence). Findings of the study overall: With over 85% sensitivity and roughly 80% specificity, a 13-signature model separated ophthalmopathy from stable hyperthyroidism. The authors also found most expanded thyroid clonotypes above 0.001 frequency in blood.

This clonotype has ten or more counts. Its antigen is undetermined. Pregnancy or lactation, uncontrolled infections and other autoimmune diseases were grounds for excluding patients. It was from 9.5 to 10 ml of fresh peripheral blood that the PBMCs came. Beta-chain TCR CDR3 regions were amplified from RNA transcripts. Second-round multiplex PCR came after a first-round RT-PCR that employed HTBI primers. TCRdb passed the multiplex PCR reads through MiXCR, listing each CDR3 protein once. The data contain 400,000 or so distinct CDR3 sequences, about 18% of them singletons. This chain joins TRBV19 and TRBJ1-5; 9 nucleotides line up with TRBD1. The sample consisted of peripheral blood. The TCR was taken from an adult woman with stable Graves' hyperthyroidism. CDR3 loop: CASSRDRVGYQPQHF. Written as DNA, the CDR3 is TGTGCCAGTAGTAGGGACAGGGTTGGGTATCAGCCCCAGCATTTT.